This T cell receptor beta chain was retrieved from a study of spatial heterogeneity in lung cancer. Study-level points and caveats: One measure, the expanded intratumoral alpha and beta TCR count, tracked tumor mutation counts.

This clonotype was seen at least ten times. What it binds is not known. Time point meaning: sample taken at primary tumor resection. Sequencing of whole RNA from tumor, nontumor lung or frozen PBMC involved no sorting. The presence of a unique molecular identifier marked each TCR cDNA molecule. TCRdb used MiXCR to reprocess the 5' RACE reads, holding one entry per CDR3 protein. The table lists roughly 10,000 distinct CDR3 sequences, around 8% of them singletons. Sequencing was performed on lung tumor tissue, taken at surgery. The clonotype was recovered from a male donor with early-stage non-small cell lung cancer.

The CDR3 DNA is TGTGCCAGCAGTCGCTACCAGGGGGCACTCAGGACTAGCGGGAGAGAGACCCAGTACTTC. Amino acid sequence: CASSRYQGALRTSGRETQYF. The chain recombines TRBV6-4 with TRBJ2-5, with 13 positions matching TRBD2. CDR1 MRHNA and CDR2 SNTAGT come from the germline V gene. The V segment lost 5 bases and the J segment 4 bases; nucleotides outside the gene matches: 19. The length of the CDR3 is 20 residues.